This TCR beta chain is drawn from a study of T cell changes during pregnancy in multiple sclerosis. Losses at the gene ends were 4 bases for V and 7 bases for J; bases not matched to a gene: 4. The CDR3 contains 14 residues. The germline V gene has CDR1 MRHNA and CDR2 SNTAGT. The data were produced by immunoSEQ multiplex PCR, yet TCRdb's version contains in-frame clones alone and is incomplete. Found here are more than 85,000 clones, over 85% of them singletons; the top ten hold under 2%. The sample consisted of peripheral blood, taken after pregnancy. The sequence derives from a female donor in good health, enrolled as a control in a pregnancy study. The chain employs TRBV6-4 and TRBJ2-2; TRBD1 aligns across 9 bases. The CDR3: CASSAQGANGELFF. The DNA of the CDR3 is TGTGCCAGCAGTGCACAGGGGGCCAACGGGGAGCTGTTTTTT.